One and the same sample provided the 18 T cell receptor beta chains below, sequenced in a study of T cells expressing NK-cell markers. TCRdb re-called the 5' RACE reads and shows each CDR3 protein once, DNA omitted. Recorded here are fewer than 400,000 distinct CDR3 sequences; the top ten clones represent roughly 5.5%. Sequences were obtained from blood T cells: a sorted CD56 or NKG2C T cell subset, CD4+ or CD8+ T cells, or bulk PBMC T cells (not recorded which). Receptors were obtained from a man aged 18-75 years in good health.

The CDR3 loop is CASSLIHSVSYEQYF. V gene TRBV28 combines with J gene TRBJ2-7. The CDR3 contains 15 residues. Germline V lookup: CDR1 MDHEN, CDR2 SYDVKM.

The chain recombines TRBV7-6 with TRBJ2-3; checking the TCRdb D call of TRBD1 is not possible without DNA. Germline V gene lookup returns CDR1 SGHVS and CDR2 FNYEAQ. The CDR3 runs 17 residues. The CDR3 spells CASSLASVGRGTDTQYF. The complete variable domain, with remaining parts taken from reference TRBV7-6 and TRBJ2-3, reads GAGVSQSPRYKVTKRGQDVALRCDPISGHVSLYWYRQALGQGPEFLTYFNYEAQQDKSGLPNDRFSAERPEGSISTLTIQRTEQRDSAMYRCASSLASVGRGTDTQYFGPGTRLTVL.

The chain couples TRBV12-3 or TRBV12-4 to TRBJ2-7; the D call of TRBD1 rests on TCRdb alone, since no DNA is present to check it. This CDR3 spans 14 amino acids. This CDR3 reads CASNNLGGRYEQYF.

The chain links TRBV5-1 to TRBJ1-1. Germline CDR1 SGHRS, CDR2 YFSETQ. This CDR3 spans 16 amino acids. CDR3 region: CASSLVPSDMNTEAFF.

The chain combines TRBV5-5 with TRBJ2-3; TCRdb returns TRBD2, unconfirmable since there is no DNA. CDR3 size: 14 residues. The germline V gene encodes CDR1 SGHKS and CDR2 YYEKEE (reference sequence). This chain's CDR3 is CASRLGLTTDTQYF.

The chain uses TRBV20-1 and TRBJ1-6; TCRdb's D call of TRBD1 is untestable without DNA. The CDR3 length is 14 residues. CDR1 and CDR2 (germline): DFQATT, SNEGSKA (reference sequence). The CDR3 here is CSARRPQGASPLHF.

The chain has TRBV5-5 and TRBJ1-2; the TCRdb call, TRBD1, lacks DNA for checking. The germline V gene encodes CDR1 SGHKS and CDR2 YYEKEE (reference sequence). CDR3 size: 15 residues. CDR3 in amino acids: CASSVTGTTDYGYTF.

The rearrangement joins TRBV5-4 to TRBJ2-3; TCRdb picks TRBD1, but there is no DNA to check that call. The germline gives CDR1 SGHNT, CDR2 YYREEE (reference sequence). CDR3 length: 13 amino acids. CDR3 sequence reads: CASSPGQGWAQYF.

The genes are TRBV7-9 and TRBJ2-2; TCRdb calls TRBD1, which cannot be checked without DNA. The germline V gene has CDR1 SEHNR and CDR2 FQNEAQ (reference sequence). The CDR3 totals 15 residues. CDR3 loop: CASSLFGAVTGELFF.

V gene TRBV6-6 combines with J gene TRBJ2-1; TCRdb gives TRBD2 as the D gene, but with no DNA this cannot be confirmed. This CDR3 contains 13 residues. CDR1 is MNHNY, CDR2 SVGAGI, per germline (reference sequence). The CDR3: CASSYSERGGRFF.

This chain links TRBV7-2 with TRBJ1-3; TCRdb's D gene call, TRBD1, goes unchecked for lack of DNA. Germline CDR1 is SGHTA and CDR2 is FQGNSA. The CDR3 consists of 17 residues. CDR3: CASSINPGRSSGNTIYF.

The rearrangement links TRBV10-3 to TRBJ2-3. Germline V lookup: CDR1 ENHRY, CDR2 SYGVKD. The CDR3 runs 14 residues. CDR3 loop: CAIRLAFPTDTQYF.

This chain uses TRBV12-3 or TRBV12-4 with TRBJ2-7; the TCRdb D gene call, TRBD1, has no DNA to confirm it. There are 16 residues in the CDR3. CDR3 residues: CASRGHGQGYSYEQYF.

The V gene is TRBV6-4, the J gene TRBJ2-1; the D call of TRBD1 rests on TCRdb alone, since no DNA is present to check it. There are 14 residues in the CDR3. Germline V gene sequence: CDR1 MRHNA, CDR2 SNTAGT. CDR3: CASSVSGQGAEQFF.

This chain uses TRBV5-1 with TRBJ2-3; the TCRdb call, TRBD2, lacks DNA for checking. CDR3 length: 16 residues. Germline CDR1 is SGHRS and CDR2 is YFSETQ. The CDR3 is CASSSRLAGGSETQYF.

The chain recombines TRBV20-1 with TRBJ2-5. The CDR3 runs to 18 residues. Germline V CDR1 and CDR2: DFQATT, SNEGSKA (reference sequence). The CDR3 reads CSARDNPRPDRWGETQYF.

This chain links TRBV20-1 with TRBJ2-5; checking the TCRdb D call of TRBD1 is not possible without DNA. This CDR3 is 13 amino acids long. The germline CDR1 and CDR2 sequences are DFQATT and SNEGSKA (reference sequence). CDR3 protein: CSAKGLPGETQYF.

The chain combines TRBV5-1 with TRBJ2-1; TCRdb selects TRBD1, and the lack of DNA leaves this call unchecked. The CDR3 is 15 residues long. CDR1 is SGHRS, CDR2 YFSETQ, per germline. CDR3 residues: CASQRAGADYNEQFF.